Below are 27 T cell receptor beta chains sequenced from a single sample in a study of blood T cell repertoires in COVID-19. Assay: immunoSEQ multiplex PCR; the TCRdb copy retains only in-frame clones and omits some. The data hold 110,000 to 150,000 clones, with over 75% observed a single time. Sequenced sample: peripheral blood. All receptors come from a woman in her fifties or sixties with acute or convalescent COVID-19.

V gene TRBV6-6 combines with J gene TRBJ1-1; TRBD1 is a possible D gene (5 bases). V dropped 5 bases and J dropped 10 bases, with 20 bases sitting between them. In germline, CDR1 is MNHNY, CDR2 SVGAGI (reference sequence). The CDR3 sequence is 14 residues long. This CDR3 reads CASSPQAVRGVAFF. In DNA form, the CDR3 reads TGTGCCAGCAGTCCACAGGCGGTCCGGGGGGTAGCTTTCTTT.

For the CDR3, the DNA is TGCGCCAGCAGCTTACAGGGGGCGCAGTTCTTC. Residues: CASSLQGAQFF. The chain has TRBV5-1 and TRBJ2-1, with TRBD1 identical over 9 bases. Germline-derived CDR1 and CDR2 are SGHRS and YFSETQ. The CDR3 length is 11 residues. V lost 2 bases to trimming and J lost 12 bases; unmatched junction nucleotides: 0.

V and J are TRBV25-1 and TRBJ2-5; D possibly corresponds to TRBD2 (5 bases). The germline V gene has CDR1 MGHDK and CDR2 SYGVNS. V was shortened by 5 bases and J by 4 bases, with 11 bases between the two germline ends. The CDR3 is 13 residues long. The CDR3 here is CASSWRSGETQYF. In DNA form, the CDR3 reads TGTGCCAGCAGTTGGAGGTCCGGAGAGACCCAGTACTTC.

J is TRBJ1-5 and V is TRBV6-5; D possibly corresponds to TRBD1 (5 bases). The germline V gene encodes CDR1 MNHEY and CDR2 SVGAGI. The CDR3 has 14 residues. The ends were cut back, 5 bases at V and 7 bases at J, with 15 bases in the middle. The CDR3 region is CASSRPGLGQPQHF. In nucleotides, the CDR3 is TGTGCCAGCAGTCGTCCAGGGTTGGGGCAGCCCCAGCATTTT.

This clone has just a few counts. The CDR3 loop reads CASSPGTGITDTQYF. Here the CDR3 DNA reads TGCGCCAGCAGCCCCGGGACAGGGATCACAGATACGCAGTATTTT. The chain uses TRBV5-1 and TRBJ2-3; 9 bases map to TRBD1. This CDR3 has 15 residues. CDR1 is SGHRS and CDR2 is YFSETQ in the germline V gene. After removal of 4 bases from V and 2 bases from J, the junction contained 5 bases not matched to a gene.

V gene TRBV28 combines with J gene TRBJ1-3; D might be TRBD1 (6 bases). Germline V CDR1 and CDR2: MDHEN, SYDVKM. CDR3 length: 19 residues. Deletions cut 6 bases from V and 4 bases from J, with 28 bases between. The CDR3 coding sequence is TGTGCCAGCAGCCCTATTACAGATTCACAGGGAGCGTTGGGAAACACCATATATTTT. Residues: CASSPITDSQGALGNTIYF.

The chain combines TRBV7-6 with TRBJ2-7, with 7 bases that match TRBD1. V lost 5 bases, J lost 4 bases, and 8 bases stayed unmatched. CDR3 length: 14 amino acids. Germline V gives CDR1 SGHVS, CDR2 FNYEAQ. The CDR3: CASSQLTGTYEQYF. The CDR3 DNA follows: TGTGCCAGCAGCCAATTGACAGGGACGTACGAGCAGTACTTC.

V is TRBV5-1 and J is TRBJ1-1; D might be TRBD1 (5 bases). Looked up from germline, CDR1 is SGHRS and CDR2 is YFSETQ. V dropped 0 bases and J dropped 4 bases, with 10 bases sitting between them. The CDR3 is 14 residues long. The CDR3 protein is CASSLELRGTEAFF. CDR3 bases: TGCGCCAGCAGCTTGGAACTTAGGGGCACTGAAGCTTTCTTT.

The chain joins TRBV19 to TRBJ1-5; D is unresolved. Germline lookup yields CDR1 LNHDA and CDR2 SQIVND (reference sequence). V lost 5 bases to trimming and J lost 0 bases, with 5 bases between them. This CDR3 contains 13 residues. As DNA, the CDR3 is TGTGCCAGTAGTCAAAATAGCAATCAGCCCCAGCATTTT. It translates to CASSQNSNQPQHF.

This sequence joins TRBV14 and TRBJ2-7; D remains ambiguous. V was clipped by 0 bases and J by 1 base, with 7 bases between them. Per germline, CDR1 SGHDN and CDR2 FVKESK. The CDR3 contains 14 residues. Here the CDR3 reads CASSQDSRSYEQYF. CDR3 coding DNA: TGTGCCAGCAGCCAAGATTCCAGGTCCTACGAGCAGTACTTC.

This chain links TRBV5-1 with TRBJ2-2; 7 bases line up with TRBD1. The CDR3 extends over 15 amino acids. With 7 bases clipped from V and 6 bases from J, the junction kept 12 bases outside the gene matches. Germline assignment: CDR1 SGHRS and CDR2 YFSETQ. This CDR3 reads CASAEGASRSGELFF. Here the CDR3 DNA reads TGCGCCAGCGCCGAGGGGGCTAGCCGGTCCGGGGAGCTGTTTTTT.

In nucleotides, the CDR3 is TGTGCCAGCAGCTTATTGGATGGGGGGGAAGCTTTCTTT. It codes for CASSLLDGGEAFF. The chain recombines TRBV7-9 with TRBJ1-1; perhaps TRBD1 as D (5 bases). Germline CDR1 and CDR2: SEHNR and FQNEAQ (reference sequence). This CDR3 has 13 amino acids. V was clipped by 2 bases and J by 8 bases, with 12 bases between them.

This chain joins TRBV30 and TRBJ1-6; a weak D match, TRBD1 (5 bases). The CDR3 has 15 residues. V was trimmed by 3 bases and J by 9 bases, leaving 18 bases between them. The germline V gene encodes CDR1 GTSNPN and CDR2 SVGIG (reference sequence). The CDR3 here is CAWSILRASSSPLHF. The DNA for the CDR3 is TGTGCCTGGAGCATCCTCAGGGCAAGTAGTTCACCCCTCCACTTT.

The gene calls are TRBV29-1 and TRBJ2-2; 12 bases are a match to TRBD2. CDR3 length equals 16 residues. The V gene's germline CDR1 is SQVTM and CDR2 ANQGSEA. J was trimmed by 4 bases and V by 8 bases; bases with no gene match: 11. CDR3 residues: CSILAGGTLGTGELFF. The CDR3 DNA follows: TGCAGCATACTAGCGGGGGGTACCCTGGGCACCGGGGAGCTGTTTTTT.

About this clone itself: At one boundary the junction diverges from the germline segment, which might be a read error. The chain couples TRBV24-1 to TRBJ2-1, with no clear D. Germline V gene lookup returns CDR1 KGHDR and CDR2 SFDVKD. The CDR3 runs to 13 residues. The CDR3 region is CATSDSSNNEQFF. The CDR3 DNA reads TGTGCCACCAGTGATAGCTCCAACAATGAGCAGTTCTTC.

CDR3 protein: CASSPGQGNQPQHF. CDR3 DNA: TGCGCCAGCAGCCCAGGACAGGGGAATCAGCCCCAGCATTTT. This rearrangement joins TRBV5-1 to TRBJ1-5; 9 positions agree with TRBD1. This CDR3 region has 14 residues. In germline, CDR1 is SGHRS, CDR2 YFSETQ. V shed 4 bases and J 4 bases; nucleotides not matched to a gene: 3.

V usage is TRBV6-6 and J usage is TRBJ1-6, with D possibly matching TRBD1 (5 bases). Trimming cost V 6 bases and J 9 bases, with 9 bases left between them. This CDR3 has 12 amino acids. CDR1 is MNHNY and CDR2 is SVGAGI in the germline V gene (reference sequence). The CDR3 sequence: CASRLGGSPLHF. CDR3 DNA: TGTGCCAGCAGATTGGGGGGTTCACCCCTCCACTTT.

The chain has TRBV5-6 and TRBJ2-7; the match to TRBD1 covers 9 bases. This CDR3 has 16 residues. After removal of 2 bases from V and 0 bases from J, the junction contained 6 bases not matched to a gene. CDR1 is SGHDT and CDR2 is YYEEEE in the germline V gene. CDR3 nucleotide sequence: TGTGCCAGCAGCTTTCGACAGGGGGTTTTCTCCTACGAGCAGTACTTC. Protein: CASSFRQGVFSYEQYF.

This clone was seen only once. The chain recombines TRBV6-5 with TRBJ2-2, with 7 bases aligning to TRBD1. J was trimmed by 1 base and V by 4 bases; bases with no gene match: 3. The germline CDR1 and CDR2 sequences are MNHEY and SVGAGI. This CDR3 has 15 residues. For the CDR3, the DNA is TGTGCCAGCAGTTGGGGGACAGAGAACACCGGGGAGCTGTTTTTT. Translating it yields CASSWGTENTGELFF.

The rearrangement links TRBV5-5 to TRBJ1-5, with D perhaps TRBD1 (6 bases). The germline CDR1 and CDR2 sequences are SGHKS and YYEKEE (reference sequence). The CDR3 loop spans 15 amino acids. V lost 1 base and J 4 bases, leaving 12 bases between the germline ends. CDR3: CASSLINRANQPQHF. For the CDR3, the DNA is TGTGCCAGCAGCTTGATTAACAGGGCTAATCAGCCCCAGCATTTT.

This sequence joins TRBV29-1 and TRBJ1-3, with TRBD1 matching 7 bases. Trimming removed 6 bases from V and 1 base from J; junction bases left unmatched: 6. CDR1 SQVTM and CDR2 ANQGSEA come from the germline V gene. This CDR3 contains 14 residues. The CDR3 bases are TGCAGCGTCCGGACAGGAACGTCTGGAAACACCATATATTTT. It codes for CSVRTGTSGNTIYF.

This rearrangement joins TRBV10-3 to TRBJ2-1; 8 nucleotides line up with TRBD2. V gave up 5 bases and J gave up 5 bases; unmatched junction bases: 11. The CDR3 has 16 residues. Per germline, CDR1 ENHRY and CDR2 SYGVKD. The CDR3, as DNA: TGTGCCATCAGTTCTCCACCGGGACTAGGAGACAATGAGCAGTTCTTC. Its protein is CAISSPPGLGDNEQFF.

The J gene is TRBJ1-3, the V gene TRBV2, with TRBD1 matching over 8 bases. From germline, CDR1 is SNHLY and CDR2 FYNNEI. The CDR3 covers 15 residues. After removal of 2 bases from V and 2 bases from J, the junction contained 2 bases not matched to a gene. CDR3 amino acids: CASSESRGPGNTIYF. DNA of the CDR3: TGTGCCAGCAGTGAAAGCAGGGGGCCTGGAAACACCATATATTTT.

The V call is TRBV7-9, the J call TRBJ1-4, with a tentative D call TRBD1 (5 bases). V lost 7 bases, J lost 0 bases, and 15 bases lay in between. Per germline, CDR1 SEHNR and CDR2 FQNEAQ (reference sequence). The length of the CDR3 is 16 residues. The CDR3 loop is CASTPGGAATNEKLFF. The CDR3 DNA reads as TGTGCCAGCACCCCCGGGGGAGCCGCAACTAATGAAAAACTGTTTTTT.

V gene TRBV7-3 combines with J gene TRBJ2-3; 10 nucleotides agree with TRBD1. This CDR3 region has 14 residues. CDR1 and CDR2 (germline): SGHTA, FQGTGA. Trimming at V came to 3 bases and at J to 4 bases, leaving 1 base not matched to a gene. CDR3 sequence (DNA): TGTGCCAGCAGCTTGGGGACAGGGGCAGATACGCAGTATTTT. Translating it yields CASSLGTGADTQYF.

This chain links TRBV5-5 with TRBJ1-2, with D uncertain. V was cut by 0 bases and J by 2 bases, with 5 bases left in between. CDR1 SGHKS and CDR2 YYEKEE come from the germline V gene (reference sequence). The CDR3 is 13 amino acids. The CDR3 bases are TGTGCCAGCAGCTTGGACACCAACTATGGCTACACCTTC. This codes for CASSLDTNYGYTF. The full variable domain, rest sourced from reference TRBV5-5 and TRBJ1-2, is DAGVTQSPTHLIKTRGQQVTLRCSPISGHKSVSWYQQVLGQGPQFIFQYYEKEERGRGNFPDRFSARQFPNYSSELNVNALLLGDSALYLCASSLDTNYGYTFGSGTRLTVV.

This chain uses TRBV4-2 with TRBJ1-5; 10 nucleotides match TRBD1. Germline assignment: CDR1 LGHNA and CDR2 YNFKEQ. There are 16 residues in the CDR3. The V segment lost 3 bases and the J segment 5 bases; nucleotides outside the gene matches: 7. The DNA of the CDR3 is TGTGCCAGCAGCCAGGGACAGGGGCGAACATATCAGCCCCAGCATTTT. This gives the protein CASSQGQGRTYQPQHF.